Sequencing of this T cell receptor (beta chain) was carried out in a study of T cells in Graves' hyperthyroidism and ophthalmopathy. Not enrolled were patients with uncontrolled infection, other autoimmune disease, pregnancy or lactation. CDR3 size: 15 residues. Germline CDR1 is SQVTM and CDR2 is ANQGSEA. V lost 7 bases and J lost 6, with 25 bases in between. This clonotype has a count of ten or more. The investigators amplified TCR beta CDR3 regions from RNA transcripts. HTBI primers were employed in a first-round RT-PCR of the TCR CDR3. MiXCR, applied by TCRdb to the multiplex PCR reads, yields one record per CDR3 protein. The sample shows approximately 220,000 distinct CDR3 sequences, around 20% of them seen only once.

The TCR was taken from a man aged 35 to 55 with Graves' hyperthyroidism. This rearrangement joins TRBV29-1 to TRBJ2-7; D may be TRBD1 or TRBD2 (7 bases each). Material: blood. The CDR3 DNA is TGCAGCGCCGCGGACGCCAGGGGGGGAATAGCCGAGCAGTACTTC. Amino acids: CSAADARGGIAEQYF.